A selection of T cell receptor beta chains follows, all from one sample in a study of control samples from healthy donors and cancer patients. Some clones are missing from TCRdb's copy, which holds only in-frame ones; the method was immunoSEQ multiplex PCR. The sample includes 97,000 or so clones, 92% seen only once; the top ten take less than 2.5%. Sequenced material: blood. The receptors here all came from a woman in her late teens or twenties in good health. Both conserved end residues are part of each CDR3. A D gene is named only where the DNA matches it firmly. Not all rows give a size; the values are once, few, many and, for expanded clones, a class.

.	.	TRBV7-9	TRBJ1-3	TGTGCCAGCAGCGACGGGGGTGGAAACACCATATATTTT	CASSDGGGNTIYF
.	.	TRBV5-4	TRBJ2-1	TGTGCCAGCAGCTTAGGCGACAATGAGCAGTTCTTC	CASSLGDNEQFF
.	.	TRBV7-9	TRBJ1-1	TGTGCCAGCAGCTTAGTGGTGAACACTGAAGCTTTCTTT	CASSLVVNTEAFF
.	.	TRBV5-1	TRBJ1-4	TGCGCCAGCAGCCCCCACAGGGTGACTAATGAAAAACTGTTTTTT	CASSPHRVTNEKLFF
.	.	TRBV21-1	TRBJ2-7	TGTGCCAGCACCCCCGACGTGTGGCTAGCGGGAGGGATCTCCTACGAGCAGTACTTC	CASTPDVWLAGGISYEQYF
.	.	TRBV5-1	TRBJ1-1	TGCGCCAGCAGCTTGGGGGGGCGCGGTGATGAAGCTTTCTTT	CASSLGGRGDEAFF
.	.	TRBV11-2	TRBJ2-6	TGTGCCAGCAGCCAACTACGTGCTGGGGCCAACGTCCTGACTTTC	CASSQLRAGANVLTF
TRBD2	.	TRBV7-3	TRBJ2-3	TGTGCCAGCAGCCTTTCAGCGGGAGTGACAGATACGCAGTATTTT	CASSLSAGVTDTQYF
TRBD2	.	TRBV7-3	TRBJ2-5	TGTGCCAGCAGCTTAACGGGACTAAATTACCAAGAGACCCAGTACTTC	CASSLTGLNYQETQYF
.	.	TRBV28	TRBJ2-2	TGTGCCAGCAGACGACAGGGAGGATTCGGGGAGCTGTTTTTT	CASRRQGGFGELFF
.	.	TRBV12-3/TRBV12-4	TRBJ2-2	TGTGCCAGCAGTTGGGACGTCACCGGGGAGCTGTTTTTT	CASSWDVTGELFF
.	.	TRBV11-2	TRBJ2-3	TGTGCCAGCAGCTTAGACGGGGATCGGACAGATACGCAGTATTTT	CASSLDGDRTDTQYF
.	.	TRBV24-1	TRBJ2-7	TGTGCCACCAGTGATTTGGGGTACGAGCAGTACTTC	CATSDLGYEQYF
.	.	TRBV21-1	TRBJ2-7	TGTGCCAGAACCCATGGTGACGGATCGGGCGAGCAGTACTTC	CARTHGDGSGEQYF
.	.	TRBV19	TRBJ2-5	TGTGCCAGTAGTATAGGGACTAACCAAGAGACCCAGTACTTC	CASSIGTNQETQYF
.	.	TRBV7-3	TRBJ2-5	TGTGCCAGCAGCTTACAGGGACCGGAGACCCAGTACTTC	CASSLQGPETQYF
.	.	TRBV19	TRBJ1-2	TGTGCCAGTAGTGGCCGGGGTGTGGGGTATGGCTACACCTTC	CASSGRGVGYGYTF
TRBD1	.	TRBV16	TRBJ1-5	TGTGCCAGCAGCCAACTCTTCGGACAGGGGAAGAGCAATCAGCCCCAGCATTTT	CASSQLFGQGKSNQPQHF
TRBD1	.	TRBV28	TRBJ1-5	TGTGCCAGCAGGCTACAGGGGAGTAGGGGCAATCAGCCCCAGCATTTT	CASRLQGSRGNQPQHF
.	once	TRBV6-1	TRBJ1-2	TGTGCCAGCAGTGAAGCGGGGGGCGAGGGCTATGGCTACACCTTC	CASSEAGGEGYGYTF
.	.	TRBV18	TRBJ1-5	TGTGCCAGCTCACCTGGGGCGGATCAGCCCCAGCATTTT	CASSPGADQPQHF
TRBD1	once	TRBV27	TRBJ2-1	TGTGCCAGCAGTCGTGGGACAGGGTATGTCAATGAGCAGTTCTTC	CASSRGTGYVNEQFF
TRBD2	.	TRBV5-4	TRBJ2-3	TGTGCCAGCAGCGGGAAGCGGGAGGAATATACGCAGTATTTT	CASSGKREEYTQYF
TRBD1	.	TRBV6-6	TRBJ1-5	TGTGCCAGCACCCAGGGACAGGGGATCCAGCCCCAGCATTTT	CASTQGQGIQPQHF
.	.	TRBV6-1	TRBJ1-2	TGTGCCAGCAGTGAGGACATCAACTATGGCTACACCTTC	CASSEDINYGYTF
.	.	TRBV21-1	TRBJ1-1	TGTGCCAGCAGTCAAAGGCCCGGGAACACTGAAGCTTTCTTT	CASSQRPGNTEAFF
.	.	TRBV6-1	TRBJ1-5	TGTGCCAGCAGTGAAAATCAGCCCCAGCATTTT	CASSENQPQHF
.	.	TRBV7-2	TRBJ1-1	TGTGCCAGCAGAAGCCCCGGGGTCACTGAAGCTTTCTTT	CASRSPGVTEAFF